This T cell receptor beta chain was identified during a study of control samples from healthy donors and cancer patients. CDR3 size: 16 residues. TCRdb's table, derived via immunoSEQ multiplex PCR, lists solely in-frame clones and lacks some. The sample lists 150,000 to 200,000 clones; approximately 90% were seen once. J is TRBJ2-2 and V is TRBV21-1; the DNA was not used to check the table's D call, TRBD1. TRBV21-1 is given as a pseudogene. The sequence came from a woman aged 25 to 39 in good health. The sequenced sample consisted of blood. CDR3 nucleotides: TGTGCCAGCAGCAAATCCGCTGACACCACCACCGGGGAGCTGTTTTTT. Its protein product is CASSKSADTTTGELFF.